This TCR beta chain is drawn from a study of blood T cell repertoires in COVID-19. Whole-study context: Sample material is recorded as cDNA or gDNA derived from T cells, B-cell-depleted T cells, or PBMCs.

The assay was immunoSEQ multiplex PCR, and TCRdb's table has in-frame clones only and misses some. The table records under 200,000 clones, about 88% of them present only once. The V and J ends lost 3 bases and 4 bases respectively, with 13 bases between them. Germline V gene sequence: CDR1 LNHDA, CDR2 SQIVND (reference sequence). CDR3 length: 15 residues. In Seattle, patients joined the study during active infection and were tracked longitudinally. The receptor was isolated from a woman aged 60-75 years with COVID-19, enrolled during active disease. The chain is built from TRBV19 and TRBJ1-5; D possibly corresponds to TRBD1 (6 bases). Sample: peripheral blood. DNA of the CDR3: TGTGCCAGTAGTATCAGGTGGACAGTTAATCAGCCCCAGCATTTT. Residues: CASSIRWTVNQPQHF. Full variable domain (missing parts from reference TRBV19 and TRBJ1-5): DGGITQSPKYLFRKEGQNVTLSCEQNLNHDAMYWYRQDPGQGLRLIYYSQIVNDFQKGDIAEGYSVSREKKESFPLTVTSAQKNPTAFYLCASSIRWTVNQPQHFGDGTRLSIL.